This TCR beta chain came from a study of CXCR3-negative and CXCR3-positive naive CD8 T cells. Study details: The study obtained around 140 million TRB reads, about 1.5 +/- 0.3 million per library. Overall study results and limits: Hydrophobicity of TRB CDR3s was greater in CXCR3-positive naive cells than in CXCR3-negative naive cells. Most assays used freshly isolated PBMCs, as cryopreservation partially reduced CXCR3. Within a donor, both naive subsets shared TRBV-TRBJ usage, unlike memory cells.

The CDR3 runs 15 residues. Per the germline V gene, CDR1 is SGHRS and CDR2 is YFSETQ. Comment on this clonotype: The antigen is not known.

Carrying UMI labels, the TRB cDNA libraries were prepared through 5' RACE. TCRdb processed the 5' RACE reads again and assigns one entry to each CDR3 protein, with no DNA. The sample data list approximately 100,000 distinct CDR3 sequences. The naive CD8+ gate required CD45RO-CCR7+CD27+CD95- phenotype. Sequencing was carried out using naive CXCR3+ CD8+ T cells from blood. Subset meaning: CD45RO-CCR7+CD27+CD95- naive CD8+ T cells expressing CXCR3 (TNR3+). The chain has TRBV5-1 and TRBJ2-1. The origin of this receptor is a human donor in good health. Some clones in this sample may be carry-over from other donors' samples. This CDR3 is CASSLGWSSYNEQFF.